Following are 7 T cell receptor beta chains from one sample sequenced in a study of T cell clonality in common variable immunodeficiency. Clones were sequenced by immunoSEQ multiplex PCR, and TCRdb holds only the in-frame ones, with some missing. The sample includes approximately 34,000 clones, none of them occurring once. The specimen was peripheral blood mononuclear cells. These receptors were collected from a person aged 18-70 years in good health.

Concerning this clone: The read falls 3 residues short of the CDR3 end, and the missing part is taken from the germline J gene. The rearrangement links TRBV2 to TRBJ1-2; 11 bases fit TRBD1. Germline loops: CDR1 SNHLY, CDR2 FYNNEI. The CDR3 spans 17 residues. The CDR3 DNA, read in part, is TGTGCCAGCAGTGACGGACAGGGGGCGGGTTTATACAATGAC. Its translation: CASSDGQGAGLYND. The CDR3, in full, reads CASSDGQGAGLYNDYTF.

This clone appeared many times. The DNA read from the CDR3 is TGCAGTGCTAGAGGCGGGGGGACATACACAGATACG. Encoded protein: CSARGGGTYTDT. The whole CDR3 protein is CSARGGGTYTDTQYF. The V and J genes are TRBV20-1 and TRBJ2-3; TRBD2 agrees at 8 bases. The read ends 3 residues early relative to the CDR3; the germline J gene fills the gap. Germline V gene sequence: CDR1 DFQATT, CDR2 SNEGSKA (reference sequence). With 1 base clipped from V and 2 bases from J, the junction kept 5 bases outside the gene matches. The CDR3 runs 15 residues.

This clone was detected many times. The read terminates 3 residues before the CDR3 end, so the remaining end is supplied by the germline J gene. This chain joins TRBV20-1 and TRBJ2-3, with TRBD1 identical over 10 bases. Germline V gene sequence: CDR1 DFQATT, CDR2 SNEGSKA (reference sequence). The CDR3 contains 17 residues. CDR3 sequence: CSSKGAVTGGTSDTQYF. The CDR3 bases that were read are TGCAGCTCCAAAGGGGCCGTGACAGGGGGCACGTCAGATACG.

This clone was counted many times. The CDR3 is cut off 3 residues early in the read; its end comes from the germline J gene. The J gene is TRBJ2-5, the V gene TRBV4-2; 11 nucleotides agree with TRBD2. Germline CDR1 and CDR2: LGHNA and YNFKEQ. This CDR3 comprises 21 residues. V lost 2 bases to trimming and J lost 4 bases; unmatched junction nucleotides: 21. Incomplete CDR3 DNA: TGTGCCAGCAGCCAACACCCCTACTCCGGGACTAGCGGAGAGAGGCGAGAGACC. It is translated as CASSQHPYSGTSGERRET. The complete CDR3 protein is CASSQHPYSGTSGERRETQYF.

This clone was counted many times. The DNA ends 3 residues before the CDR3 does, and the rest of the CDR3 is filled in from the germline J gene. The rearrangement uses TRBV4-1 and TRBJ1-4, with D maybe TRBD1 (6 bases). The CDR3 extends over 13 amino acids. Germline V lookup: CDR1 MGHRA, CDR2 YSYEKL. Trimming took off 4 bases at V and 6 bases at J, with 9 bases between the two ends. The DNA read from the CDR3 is TGCGCCAGCAGCCTGGGACACGATGAAAAA. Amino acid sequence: CASSLGHDEK. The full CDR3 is CASSLGHDEKLFF.

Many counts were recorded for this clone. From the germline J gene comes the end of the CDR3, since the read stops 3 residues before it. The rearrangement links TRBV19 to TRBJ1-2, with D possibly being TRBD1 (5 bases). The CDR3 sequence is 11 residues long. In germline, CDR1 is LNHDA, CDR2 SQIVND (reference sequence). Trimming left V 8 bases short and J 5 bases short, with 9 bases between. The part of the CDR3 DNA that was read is TGTGCCAGTCGGGAGGGGTATGGC. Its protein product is CASREGYG. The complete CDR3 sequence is CASREGYGYTF.

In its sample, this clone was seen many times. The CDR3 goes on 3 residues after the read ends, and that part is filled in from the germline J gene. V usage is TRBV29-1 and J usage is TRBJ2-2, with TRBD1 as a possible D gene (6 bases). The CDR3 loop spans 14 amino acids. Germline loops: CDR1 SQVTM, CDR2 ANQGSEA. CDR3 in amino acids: CSVDEQGRGGKLFF. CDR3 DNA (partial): TGCAGCGTTGATGAACAGGGACGGGGTGGAAAG.